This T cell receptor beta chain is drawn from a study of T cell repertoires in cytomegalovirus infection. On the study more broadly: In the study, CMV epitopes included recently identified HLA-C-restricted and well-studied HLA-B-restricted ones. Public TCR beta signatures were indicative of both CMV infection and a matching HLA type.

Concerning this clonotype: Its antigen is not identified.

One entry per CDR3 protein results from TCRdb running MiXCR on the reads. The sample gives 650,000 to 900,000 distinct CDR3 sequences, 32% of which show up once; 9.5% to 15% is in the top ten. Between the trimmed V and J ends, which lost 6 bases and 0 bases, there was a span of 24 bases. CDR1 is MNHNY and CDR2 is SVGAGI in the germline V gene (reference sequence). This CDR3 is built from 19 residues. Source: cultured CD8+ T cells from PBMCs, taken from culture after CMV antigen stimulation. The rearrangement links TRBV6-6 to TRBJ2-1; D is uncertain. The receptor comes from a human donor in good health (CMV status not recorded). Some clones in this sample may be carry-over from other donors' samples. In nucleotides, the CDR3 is TGTGCCAGCAGGAATAAGATCAGCAGAAGCTTTTTCTCCTACAATGAGCAGTTCTTC. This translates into CASRNKISRSFFSYNEQFF.